The 19 T cell receptor beta chains presented below share a single source sample, sequenced in a study of vaccination and CD4 T cells after COVID-19. Described treatment: approximately 9-day PBMC culture with coronavirus spike peptide pools or control peptides (ViraFEST assay). The Oncomine TCR Beta short-read assay sequenced DNA from cultured CD4+ T cells. TCRdb called the PCR reads again in MiXCR, with one record for every CDR3 protein. The data contain about 11,000 distinct CDR3 sequences, almost 65% of them seen just once; the ten biggest clones take up more than 13%. Their target antigens are unknown. Sequencing used CD4+ T cells from blood, cultured in vitro. The receptors were gathered from a human donor who had recovered from COVID-19.

In this sample, this clonotype turned up a few times. The V gene is TRBV15, the J gene TRBJ2-2, with 7 bases fitting TRBD2. Germline CDR1 and CDR2: LNHNV and YYDKDF (reference sequence). The CDR3 runs 14 residues. V gave up 2 bases and J gave up 6 bases; unmatched junction bases: 3. Here the CDR3 DNA reads TGTGCCACCAGCAGACGGGCGGGGGCCGGGGAGCTGTTTTTT. It encodes CATSRRAGAGELFF.

V gene TRBV12-3 or TRBV12-4 combines with J gene TRBJ1-5; TRBD1 aligns across 8 bases. This CDR3 has 18 residues. After removal of 5 bases from V and 6 bases from J, the junction contained 18 bases not matched to a gene. CDR3 nucleotides: TGTGCCAGCAGTCCACCCGGGACAGGCGGCCCCAAAAGTCAGCCCCAGCATTTT. Its translation is CASSPPGTGGPKSQPQHF.

A few counts support this clonotype. The V gene is TRBV5-6, the J gene TRBJ2-5; 7 positions match TRBD1. Looked up from germline, CDR1 is SGHDT and CDR2 is YYEEEE. V was pared by 4 bases and J by 5 bases, with 8 bases of the junction left unmatched. CDR3 length: 14 residues. The CDR3 protein is CASSVNRGAETQYF. The CDR3 DNA reads TGTGCCAGCAGCGTAAACAGGGGCGCTGAGACCCAGTACTTC.

The chain couples TRBV27 to TRBJ1-1; 8 bases agree with TRBD1. The CDR3 totals 16 residues. Germline values: CDR1 MNHEY, CDR2 SMNVEV (reference sequence). J lost 5 bases, V lost 5 bases, and 13 bases had no gene match. CDR3 sequence reads: CASSMDRASARTEAFF. In nucleotides, the CDR3 is TGTGCCAGCAGTATGGACAGGGCAAGCGCGAGGACTGAAGCTTTCTTT.

This clonotype was counted only a few times. This chain joins TRBV7-2 and TRBJ1-1; 8 nucleotides match TRBD1. Germline trimming cut 2 bases from V and 10 bases from J; bases unmatched to any gene: 6. This CDR3 has 13 amino acids. The germline V gene has CDR1 SGHTA and CDR2 FQGNSA. CDR3 in amino acids: CASSLIQGAAAFF. DNA of the CDR3: TGTGCCAGCAGCTTAATCCAGGGGGCCGCAGCTTTCTTT.

In its sample, this clonotype was seen a few times. The V and J genes are TRBV20-1 and TRBJ1-5; D is undetermined. The CDR3 has 14 residues. CDR1 and CDR2 from the germline V gene are DFQATT and SNEGSKA (reference sequence). The V end lost 5 bases, the J end lost 4 bases, and 15 bases lay between the germline ends. The CDR3, as DNA: TGCAGTGCTGCCACAGTGGGGTCGAATCAGCCCCAGCATTTT. Its protein product is CSAATVGSNQPQHF.

V usage is TRBV5-1 and J usage is TRBJ2-1; D unresolved. The CDR3 has 17 residues. V was shortened by 0 bases and J by 7 bases, with 20 bases between the two germline ends. From germline, CDR1 is SGHRS and CDR2 YFSETQ. This chain's CDR3 is CASSLAGAASGRNEQFF. As DNA, the CDR3 is TGCGCCAGCAGCTTGGCGGGTGCGGCATCGGGTAGGAATGAGCAGTTCTTC.

This clonotype turned up a few times. The chain carries TRBV6-1 and TRBJ1-2, with TRBD1 as a possible D gene (5 bases). There are 13 residues in the CDR3. Trimming left V 5 bases short and J 5 bases short, with 12 bases between. Germline assignment: CDR1 MNHNS and CDR2 SASEGT. The CDR3 protein is CASSRGGVYGYTF. CDR3 in DNA: TGTGCCAGCAGTCGGGGGGGGGTATATGGCTACACCTTC.

The rearrangement joins TRBV7-9 to TRBJ1-1, with D unclear. The CDR3 is 17 residues long. Trimming pared 1 base from V and 0 bases from J, leaving 15 bases between. In germline, CDR1 is SEHNR, CDR2 FQNEAQ (reference sequence). CDR3 loop: CASSLVALRILNTEAFF. The CDR3, as DNA: TGTGCCAGCAGCTTAGTTGCCTTGCGGATACTGAACACTGAAGCTTTCTTT.

This clonotype has a handful of counts. V and J are TRBV20-1 and TRBJ1-2, with TRBD1 matching 8 bases. The CDR3 contains 13 residues. V gave up 3 bases and J gave up 4 bases; unmatched junction bases: 4. Per the germline V gene, CDR1 is DFQATT and CDR2 is SNEGSKA (reference sequence). The DNA for the CDR3 is TGCAGTGCTAGCAGGGGGCTTATCTATGGCTACACCTTC. Translation: CSASRGLIYGYTF.

The chain employs TRBV28 and TRBJ1-4; 7 bases align to TRBD1. There are 16 residues in the CDR3. The V gene's germline CDR1 is MDHEN and CDR2 SYDVKM. The V and J ends lost 4 bases and 4 bases, in that order; junction bases with no gene match: 9. CDR3 nucleotides: TGTGCCAGCAGTTCCGACTTGACAGGGATTAATGAAAAACTGTTTTTT. Translation gives CASSSDLTGINEKLFF.

The CDR3 protein is CASSRLKGGEQYF. Here the CDR3 DNA reads TGTGCCAGCAGCAGGCTGAAGGGGGGTGAGCAGTACTTC. The rearrangement joins TRBV7-2 to TRBJ2-7; D may correspond to TRBD1 or TRBD2 (6 bases each). Germline loops: CDR1 SGHTA, CDR2 FQGNSA. This CDR3 has 13 residues. Trimming removed 5 bases at V and 7 bases at J, with 15 bases between.

This chain uses TRBV7-3 with TRBJ1-5; the D is unclear. Per the germline V gene, CDR1 is SGHTA and CDR2 is FQGTGA. Trimming took 2 bases from V and 8 from J, leaving 16 bases between them. This CDR3 is built from 15 residues. DNA for the CDR3: TGTGCCAGCAGCTTACGAGGGTCCGAGGATGAGCCCCAGCATTTT. It codes for CASSLRGSEDEPQHF.

This chain joins TRBV28 and TRBJ2-2, with a tentative D call TRBD1 (6 bases). The CDR3 totals 16 residues. Trimming removed 7 bases from V and 4 bases from J, with 19 bases in between. The germline gives CDR1 MDHEN, CDR2 SYDVKM. CDR3 DNA sequence: TGTGCCAGCACCCTACAGGGATCGGTAGGCACCGGGGAGCTGTTTTTT. Its protein product is CASTLQGSVGTGELFF.

The chain carries TRBV29-1 and TRBJ2-7, with TRBD1 matching over 8 bases. Unmatched junction bases numbered 6, after V lost 1 base and J lost 4 bases. The CDR3 covers 14 residues. The germline V gene encodes CDR1 SQVTM and CDR2 ANQGSEA. The CDR3 loop is CSVEGVTGAYEQYF. CDR3 nucleotides: TGCAGCGTTGAAGGAGTGACAGGGGCTTACGAGCAGTACTTC.

Here the CDR3 DNA reads TGTGCCAGTAGTAGAGAAGAAGGCGGTAAGCAACAGCCCCAGCATTTT. Its protein product is CASSREEGGKQQPQHF. The chain joins TRBV19 to TRBJ1-5; D ambiguous. CDR1 and CDR2 (germline): LNHDA, SQIVND (reference sequence). V lost 4 bases and J lost 7, with 20 bases in between. The CDR3 has 16 amino acids.

The chain employs TRBV6-1 and TRBJ1-2; TRBD1 is a possible D gene (6 bases). Trimming cost V 4 bases and J 3 bases, with 15 bases left between them. The CDR3 is 15 amino acids. Germline V gives CDR1 MNHNS, CDR2 SASEGT. The CDR3 nucleotides read TGTGCCAGCAGTGCAATCGGGACAACACACTATGGCTACACCTTC. It yields the protein CASSAIGTTHYGYTF.

This clonotype was detected only a few times. This chain joins TRBV20-1 and TRBJ2-5, with 10 bases aligning to TRBD2. V lost 4 bases and J lost 2; bases outside the gene matches: 7. This CDR3 is 15 amino acids long. The germline V gene encodes CDR1 DFQATT and CDR2 SNEGSKA (reference sequence). The CDR3 sequence: CSANGLAEIQETQYF. The CDR3 DNA is TGCAGTGCTAACGGACTAGCGGAAATTCAAGAGACCCAGTACTTC.

V is TRBV7-2 and J is TRBJ2-2; TRBD2 agrees at 14 bases. The ends lost 6 bases at V and 1 base at J; junction bases unmatched: 16. The CDR3 sequence is 21 residues long. Germline V CDR1 and CDR2: SGHTA, FQGNSA. CDR3 residues: CASSRIHQRLAGGQNTGELFF. In nucleotides, the CDR3 is TGTGCCAGCAGTCGTATACACCAGCGACTAGCGGGGGGGCAGAACACCGGGGAGCTGTTTTTT.